Below, 9 T cell receptor beta chains from the same sample are listed, as sequenced in a study of blood T cell repertoires in COVID-19. The assay was immunoSEQ multiplex PCR, and TCRdb's table has in-frame clones only and misses some. The table shows roughly 180,000 clones, with about 85% occurring only once. Sequenced: PBMCs or T cells enriched from blood (not recorded which). These receptors came from a woman aged 40-49 years with acute COVID-19.

This rearrangement joins TRBV2 to TRBJ1-1, with 7 bases matching TRBD1. This CDR3 has 14 residues. CDR1 and CDR2 from the germline V gene are SNHLY and FYNNEI. J was trimmed by 4 bases and V by 6 bases; bases with no gene match: 8. CDR3 nucleotide sequence: TGTGCCAGCAGAGACAGGGTTAGGGGCACTGAAGCTTTCTTT. The encoded protein is CASRDRVRGTEAFF.

The V gene is TRBV30, the J gene TRBJ1-1; D possibly corresponds to TRBD1 (5 bases). The CDR3 is made up of 13 amino acids. CDR1 and CDR2 from the germline V gene are GTSNPN and SVGIG (reference sequence). V dropped 3 bases and J dropped 1 base, with 9 bases sitting between them. CDR3 sequence: CAWRRGWNTEAFF. In DNA, the CDR3 is TGTGCCTGGAGAAGGGGTTGGAACACTGAAGCTTTCTTT.

This sequence joins TRBV3-1 (or the pseudogene TRBV3-2) and TRBJ2-1; TRBD2 aligns across 9 bases. The J segment lost 8 bases and the V segment lost 3 bases, leaving 5 bases of the junction unmatched. The CDR3 covers 14 residues. Germline V gene sequence: CDR1 LGHDT, CDR2 YNNKEL (reference sequence). The CDR3 protein is CASSHSSGSYEQFF. In DNA form, the CDR3 reads TGTGCCAGCAGCCACAGTAGCGGGAGCTATGAGCAGTTCTTC.

This sequence joins TRBV5-1 and TRBJ2-1; TRBD2 agrees at 8 bases. Germline CDR1 and CDR2: SGHRS and YFSETQ. V trimming: 0 bases; J trimming: 0 bases; junction bases outside the gene matches: 8. The CDR3 is 18 amino acids. The chain's CDR3 is CASSLGRREVSSYNEQFF. CDR3 coding DNA: TGCGCCAGCAGCTTGGGGCGGCGGGAGGTGAGCTCCTACAATGAGCAGTTCTTC.

The gene calls are TRBV29-1 and TRBJ2-3, with 8 positions matching TRBD1. V lost 4 bases to trimming and J lost 2 bases; unmatched junction nucleotides: 8. The germline gives CDR1 SQVTM, CDR2 ANQGSEA. The CDR3 extends over 15 amino acids. CDR3 bases: TGCAGCGTTGGGCAGGGGGCGGCTACCACAGATACGCAGTATTTT. Protein product: CSVGQGAATTDTQYF.

The chain combines TRBV6-5 with TRBJ1-2, with D perhaps matching TRBD1 (5 bases). Germline-derived CDR1 and CDR2 are MNHEY and SVGAGI. The CDR3 consists of 15 residues. V was cut by 0 bases and J by 4 bases, with 12 bases left in between. The CDR3 region has the DNA TGTGCCAGCAGTTACTCGTCGGGGGTGACCTATGGCTACACCTTC. Its protein is CASSYSSGVTYGYTF.

The chain carries TRBV4-1 and TRBJ2-5, with D possibly TRBD2 on 6 matching bases. Germline CDR1 and CDR2: MGHRA and YSYEKL. Trimming pared 5 bases from V and 2 bases from J, leaving 12 bases between. The CDR3 covers 14 residues. The CDR3, as DNA: TGCGCCAGCAGCAAAGGGACTTCTCAAGAGACCCAGTACTTC. It yields the protein CASSKGTSQETQYF.

V gene TRBV19 combines with J gene TRBJ1-4; D unclear. Trimming stripped 6 bases from V and 3 bases from J, with 14 bases between. Germline CDR1 and CDR2: LNHDA and SQIVND (reference sequence). The CDR3 covers 15 residues. CDR3 DNA sequence: TGTGCCAGTAGATTAGGATTAGCGTCTAATGAAAAACTGTTTTTT. It codes for CASRLGLASNEKLFF.

The chain joins TRBV10-3 to TRBJ1-2; no firm D call. V shed 5 bases and J shed 3 bases, with 4 bases lying between them. This CDR3 spans 11 amino acids. The germline V gene has CDR1 ENHRY and CDR2 SYGVKD. As DNA, the CDR3 is TGTGCCATCAGTCGGGACTATGGCTACACCTTC. This sequence encodes CAISRDYGYTF.